These 25 T cell receptor beta chains came from one sample sequenced in a study of T-cell memory formation after mild COVID-19. TCRdb re-derived calls from the 5' RACE reads in MiXCR, one entry per CDR3 protein. This repertoire shows fewer than 95,000 distinct CDR3 sequences, 10% to 15% found once; its top ten account for around 27%. The specimen was PBMCs or a T cell subset sorted from them (not recorded which). Every receptor here comes from an adult woman who had mild COVID-19 (a few samples of this study predate the infection). Cell type and time point are not known.

The V call is TRBV24-1, the J call TRBJ2-3; 10 bases are a match to TRBD2. Germline V gene lookup returns CDR1 KGHDR and CDR2 SFDVKD. The CDR3 runs 15 residues. With V trimmed by 6 bases and J by 2 bases, 4 bases remained unmatched. CDR3 amino acids: CATSMGLAYTDTQYF. CDR3 coding DNA: TGTGCCACCAGTATGGGACTAGCGTACACAGATACGCAGTATTTT.

This clonotype was seen a handful of times. The gene calls are TRBV5-1 and TRBJ1-4; a weak D match, TRBD1 (5 bases). V was trimmed by 3 bases and J by 8 bases, leaving 5 bases between them. Per the germline V gene, CDR1 is SGHRS and CDR2 is YFSETQ. The CDR3 runs 11 residues. CDR3 sequence: CASSSGEKLFF. The CDR3 region has the DNA TGCGCCAGCAGCTCAGGGGAAAAACTGTTTTTT.

This chain uses TRBV7-8 with TRBJ2-1; D unresolved. V was pared by 1 base and J by 2 bases, with 9 bases between. CDR3 length equals 15 residues. Germline values: CDR1 SGHVS, CDR2 FQNEAQ. CDR3: CASSLVRMAYNEQFF. The CDR3 nucleotides are TGTGCCAGCAGCTTAGTTCGGATGGCCTACAATGAGCAGTTCTTC.

There are a few counts of this clonotype. This rearrangement joins TRBV5-1 to TRBJ2-1; 9 nucleotides line up with TRBD2. CDR3 length equals 16 residues. Germline CDR1 is SGHRS and CDR2 is YFSETQ. V was clipped by 4 bases and J by 9 bases; unmatched bases: 14. The CDR3 protein is CASSVGRGLAVGEQFF. As DNA, the CDR3 is TGCGCCAGCAGCGTCGGTAGGGGACTAGCTGTCGGTGAGCAGTTCTTC.

This clonotype was picked up a small number of times. CDR3 region: CASSLGTVGNEQFF. The CDR3 DNA reads as TGTGCCAGCAGTTTAGGGACGGTGGGCAATGAGCAGTTCTTC. The chain employs TRBV12-3 or TRBV12-4 and TRBJ2-1; no clear D. The CDR3 extends over 14 amino acids. The germline V and J ends were trimmed by 1 base and 6 bases, with 10 bases remaining between them.

This chain connects TRBV29-1 to TRBJ2-7, with D hard to call. The CDR3 covers 12 residues. Germline V CDR1 and CDR2: SQVTM, ANQGSEA. V was trimmed by 2 bases and J by 6 bases, leaving 11 bases between them. The CDR3 sequence is CSVERFRGEQYF. The CDR3 DNA follows: TGCAGCGTTGAACGTTTCCGCGGCGAGCAGTACTTC.

At least ten counts were recorded for this clonotype. This chain links TRBV20-1 with TRBJ2-7; tentatively, D is TRBD1 or TRBD2 (5 bases each). Germline lookup yields CDR1 DFQATT and CDR2 SNEGSKA (reference sequence). V was shortened by 3 bases and J by 3 bases, with 18 bases between the two germline ends. This CDR3 is 15 amino acids long. The CDR3 DNA reads as TGCAGTGCTAGCAATTTCCGGGACCCACACTACGAGCAGTACTTC. Protein product: CSASNFRDPHYEQYF.

This clonotype was found many times. The rearrangement uses TRBV27 and TRBJ2-1, with 9 bases matching TRBD2. The CDR3 consists of 15 residues. CDR1 is MNHEY, CDR2 SMNVEV, per germline (reference sequence). After removal of 6 bases from V and 0 bases from J, the junction contained 3 bases not matched to a gene. CDR3 loop: CASSNSGSSYNEQFF. DNA of the CDR3: TGTGCCAGCAGCAATAGCGGGAGCTCCTACAATGAGCAGTTCTTC.

In this sample, this clonotype turned up a few times. The rearrangement links TRBV2 to TRBJ2-7, with D perhaps matching TRBD2 (5 bases). Germline CDR1 SNHLY, CDR2 FYNNEI. V lost 6 bases to trimming and J lost 0 bases, with 9 bases between them. The CDR3 length is 13 residues. The CDR3 DNA sequence: TGTGCCAGCAGACCCCGGGACTCCTACGAGCAGTACTTC. Encoded protein: CASRPRDSYEQYF.

The CDR3 sequence: CASSSLAGGITGYEQYF. Here the CDR3 DNA reads TGTGCCAGCAGTTCCCTAGCGGGGGGCATCACAGGGTACGAGCAGTACTTC. The rearrangement uses TRBV12-3 or TRBV12-4 and TRBJ2-7; 11 positions agree with TRBD2. V shed 4 bases, J shed 4 bases, and the junction held 12 bases outside the gene matches. The CDR3 totals 17 residues.

This clonotype was found many times. The chain has TRBV20-1 and TRBJ2-7; D is possibly TRBD1 or TRBD2 (5 bases each). Germline values: CDR1 DFQATT, CDR2 SNEGSKA (reference sequence). With 5 bases removed from V and 5 bases from J, the gap between germline ends came to 16 bases. The CDR3 contains 13 residues. CDR3 loop: CSAPMGDRNEQYF. The CDR3 DNA reads as TGCAGTGCTCCCATGGGGGATCGGAACGAGCAGTACTTC.

The chain links TRBV7-9 to TRBJ2-7; 9 positions match TRBD2. This CDR3 is built from 15 residues. J was trimmed by 6 bases and V by 4 bases; bases with no gene match: 10. Looked up from germline, CDR1 is SEHNR and CDR2 is FQNEAQ (reference sequence). The CDR3 spells CASSSPLSGGGEQYF. DNA for the CDR3: TGTGCCAGCAGCTCCCCCCTTAGCGGGGGCGGCGAGCAGTACTTC.

This clonotype was detected ten times or more. The chain links TRBV4-1 to TRBJ2-7; TRBD1 is a possible D gene (5 bases). Trimming removed 1 base from V and 5 bases from J, with 12 bases in between. The CDR3 has 14 residues. Germline CDR1 is MGHRA and CDR2 is YSYEKL. The CDR3 spells CASSQVQGAHEQYF. The CDR3 nucleotides are TGCGCCAGCAGCCAAGTGCAGGGCGCCCACGAGCAGTACTTC.

The chain couples TRBV12-3 or TRBV12-4 to TRBJ1-2, with no clear D. V was cut by 5 bases and J by 7 bases, with 14 bases left in between. This CDR3 region has 13 residues. CDR3 bases: TGTGCCAGCAGTCTCCGGGATTTCCTTGGCTACACCTTC. Its protein product is CASSLRDFLGYTF.

The rearrangement joins TRBV12-3 or TRBV12-4 to TRBJ2-1; weak D call: TRBD1 (5 bases). The CDR3 sequence is 15 residues long. The V end lost 3 bases, the J end lost 5 bases, and 14 bases lay between the germline ends. CDR3 amino acids: CASSFGQGLDNEQFF. CDR3 in DNA: TGTGCCAGCAGTTTCGGGCAGGGTTTGGACAATGAGCAGTTCTTC.

This rearrangement joins TRBV12-3 or TRBV12-4 to TRBJ2-7; 11 bases agree with TRBD1. The CDR3 is made up of 17 amino acids. With V trimmed by 3 bases and J by 7 bases, 14 bases remained unmatched. The CDR3 loop reads CASSFVVLGQGAFEQYF. CDR3 DNA: TGTGCCAGCAGTTTCGTGGTGTTAGGACAGGGGGCCTTTGAGCAGTACTTC.

This clonotype was seen a handful of times. The chain links TRBV15 to TRBJ2-7, with D perhaps matching TRBD1 (6 bases). Germline CDR1 LNHNV, CDR2 YYDKDF (reference sequence). Trimming removed 5 bases at V and 2 bases at J, with 13 bases between. The CDR3 length is 14 residues. Here the CDR3 DNA reads TGTGCCACCAGCCCAAACAGGGAAACCTACGAGCAGTACTTC. Translation: CATSPNRETYEQYF.

The rearrangement joins TRBV4-1 to TRBJ1-6, with TRBD1 as a possible D gene (5 bases). CDR1 and CDR2 from the germline V gene are MGHRA and YSYEKL. Trimming took off 1 base at V and 9 bases at J, with 7 bases between the two ends. The CDR3 has 13 amino acids. Here the CDR3 reads CASSQGGGSPLHF. CDR3 sequence (DNA): TGCGCCAGCAGCCAAGGGGGGGGTTCACCCCTCCACTTT.

The rearrangement uses TRBV5-8 and TRBJ2-7, with D possibly being TRBD2 (6 bases). The CDR3 consists of 12 residues. Germline V gene data show CDR1 as SGHTS and CDR2 as YDEGEE. V lost 4 bases and J lost 5, with 10 bases in between. Here the CDR3 reads CASSVGGHEQYF. The CDR3 DNA follows: TGTGCCAGCAGCGTAGGAGGGCACGAGCAGTACTTC.

This clonotype was seen more than once but under ten times. This chain uses TRBV4-1 with TRBJ2-7; D gene ambiguous. Germline CDR1 and CDR2: MGHRA and YSYEKL. V was cut by 1 base and J by 1 base, with 11 bases left in between. The length of the CDR3 is 15 residues. The CDR3 protein is CASSQGQDRSYEQYF. The DNA of the CDR3 is TGCGCCAGCAGCCAAGGTCAGGACCGATCCTACGAGCAGTACTTC.

This clonotype was detected only once. The rearrangement uses TRBV10-3 and TRBJ2-2; D remains ambiguous. V lost 9 bases and J 2 bases, leaving 16 bases between the germline ends. The CDR3 is made up of 15 amino acids. Germline V gene sequence: CDR1 ENHRY, CDR2 SYGVKD. Here the CDR3 DNA reads TGTGCCATACTACCGACAAGGAAAAACACCGGGGAGCTGTTTTTT. Its protein product is CAILPTRKNTGELFF.

This clonotype has a count of ten or more. V and J are TRBV20-1 and TRBJ2-1; 8 bases are a match to TRBD2. Germline V gene lookup returns CDR1 DFQATT and CDR2 SNEGSKA (reference sequence). This CDR3 comprises 16 residues. After removal of 3 bases from V and 1 base from J, the junction contained 8 bases not matched to a gene. Here the CDR3 reads CSASSGGGSSYNEQFF. In DNA form, the CDR3 reads TGCAGTGCTAGTTCTGGCGGGGGGTCGTCCTACAATGAGCAGTTCTTC.

This clonotype was detected a few times. The genes are TRBV24-1 and TRBJ2-2; D is tentatively TRBD1 or TRBD2 (6 bases each). The CDR3 spans 16 residues. The V end was cut by 6 bases, the J end by 3 bases, with 16 bases between. The germline gives CDR1 KGHDR, CDR2 SFDVKD. The CDR3 is CATSFSEEGDTGELFF. The CDR3 nucleotides are TGTGCCACCAGTTTCAGCGAGGAGGGGGACACCGGGGAGCTGTTTTTT.

The CDR3 reads CASRLGSEAFF. The CDR3 DNA sequence: TGTGCCAGCAGGCTGGGAAGTGAAGCTTTCTTT. The rearrangement links TRBV5-6 to TRBJ1-1; D not resolved. The CDR3 runs 11 residues. In germline, CDR1 is SGHDT, CDR2 YYEEEE. Trimming pared 5 bases from V and 7 bases from J, leaving 9 bases between. Drawing the rest from reference TRBV5-6 and TRBJ1-1, the complete variable domain is DAGVTQSPTHLIKTRGQQVTLRCSPKSGHDTVSWYQQALGQGPQFIFQYYEEEERQRGNFPDRFSGHQFPNYSSELNVNALLLGDSALYLCASRLGSEAFFGQGTRLTVV.

In this sample, this clonotype turned up many times. V is TRBV20-1 and J is TRBJ2-3, with 8 nucleotides matching TRBD2. CDR1 is DFQATT, CDR2 SNEGSKA, per germline (reference sequence). The junction had 12 bases not matched to a gene; V was cut back by 6 bases and J by 4 bases. The CDR3 extends over 15 amino acids. The CDR3 DNA is TGCAGTGCCAATTCGGGGCGGGAGGTATCAGATACGCAGTATTTT. Amino acid sequence: CSANSGREVSDTQYF.